This TCR beta chain was found in a study of post-analysis software for immune sequencing data. The study, taken as a whole, reports: By F measure, strong co-clustering occurred among samples prepared in the same batch. Included in a set of a handful of TRBV segments more frequent in patients than controls were TRBV5-6, TRBV5-1 and TRBV20-1.

Germline assignment: CDR1 MNHNY and CDR2 SVGAGI (reference sequence). With 2 bases removed from V and 5 bases from J, the gap between germline ends came to 9 bases. This CDR3 region has 13 residues. Included in the TCR beta cDNA libraries were unique molecular identifiers. TCRdb independently ran MiXCR on the PCR reads; one entry per CDR3 protein. The table records 750,000 to 950,000 distinct CDR3 sequences, about 53% of them present only once. As for this clonotype: Its specificity is unknown.

Input material: blood. The sequence was obtained from a girl between 5 and 17 years old with multiple sclerosis. The chain is built from TRBV6-6 and TRBJ1-2; no definite D call. As DNA, the CDR3 is TGTGCCAGCAGTTACCCGGACGGGTATGGCTACACCTTC. Encoded protein: CASSYPDGYGYTF.